This TCR beta chain comes out of a study of cytomegalovirus exposure and HLA in healthy donors. At the level of the study: Early release data held 85 million or so unique TCRs from HLA-typed donors.

Findings of the study overall: Further analysis, carried out later, found HLA-associated TCR beta chains more clonally expanded than equally common other chains.

Worth noting for this clone: Its matching antigen is unknown.

Germline V gene sequence: CDR1 MNHEY, CDR2 SVGAGI. V lost 4 bases to trimming and J lost 4 bases; unmatched junction nucleotides: 9. This CDR3 spans 15 amino acids. PCR employed 60 Vbeta and 13 Jbeta primers. Data came from immunoSEQ multiplex PCR; TCRdb stores just in-frame clones and leaves some out. In the table there are around 95,000 clones, roughly 80% of which are singletons. The V gene is TRBV6-5, the J gene TRBJ2-7, with 8 positions matching TRBD2. The material sequenced was PBMCs. The sequence derives from a man younger than 45 in good health and CMV-seropositive. Here the CDR3 reads CASSSYTGGPYEQYF. CDR3 nucleotides: TGTGCCAGCAGTTCGTACACGGGGGGGCCTTACGAGCAGTACTTC.